This entry features one T cell receptor (beta chain) sequence. The antigen is undetermined. Trimming cost V 7 bases and J 2 bases; bases outside gene matches: 5. The germline gives CDR1 SGHTA, CDR2 FQGNSA. The CDR3 runs 14 residues. The sample originates from a study of cytomegalovirus exposure and HLA in healthy donors. Across the study: A preliminary data release comprised 91 million or so unique TCRs obtained from HLA-typed donors.

General study results and limits: Prior analysis indicated that the majority of TCR beta V segments exhibited productivity approximately 87% or approximately 30% of the time. CMV serostatus was the only recorded immune exposure for donors. Judged likely to be a sequencing artifact was a cluster of highly shared sequence variants.

The PCR was carried out with 60 Vbeta primers and 13 Jbeta primers. This table comes from immunoSEQ multiplex PCR, and its TCRdb copy is limited to in-frame clones, with some not included. There are 190,000 or so clones in the sample; roughly four fifths occur only once, and 1.5% to 2% lies in the top ten. The sequence was collected from a man aged 45-60 years in good health and CMV-seronegative. The J gene is TRBJ1-2, the V gene TRBV7-2; TRBD1 aligns across 9 bases. The sequenced sample was PBMCs. The CDR3 reads CASTFGQGNYGYTF. CDR3 DNA: TGTGCCAGCACCTTCGGACAGGGGAACTATGGCTACACCTTC.